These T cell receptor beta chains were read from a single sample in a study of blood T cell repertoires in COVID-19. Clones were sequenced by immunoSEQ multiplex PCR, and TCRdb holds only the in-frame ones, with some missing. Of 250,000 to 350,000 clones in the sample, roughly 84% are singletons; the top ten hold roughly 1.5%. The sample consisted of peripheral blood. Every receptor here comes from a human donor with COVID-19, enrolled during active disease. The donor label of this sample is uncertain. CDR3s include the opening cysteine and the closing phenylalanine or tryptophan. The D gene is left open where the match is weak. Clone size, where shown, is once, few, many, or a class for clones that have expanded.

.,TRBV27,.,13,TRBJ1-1,CASSFRAPPEAFF,TGTGCCAGCAGTTTCAGGGCACCACCTGAAGCTTTCTTT
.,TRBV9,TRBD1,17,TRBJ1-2,CASSTRGQGAPGYGYTF,TGTGCCAGCAGCACAAGGGGACAGGGGGCACCGGGCTATGGCTACACCTTC
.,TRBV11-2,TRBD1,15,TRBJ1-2,CASSSGTGGLYGYTF,TGTGCCAGCAGCTCCGGGACAGGGGGCCTGTATGGCTACACCTTC
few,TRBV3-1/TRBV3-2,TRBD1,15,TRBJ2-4,CASSPRDRAKNIQYF,TGTGCCAGCAGCCCCCGGGACAGGGCCAAAAACATTCAGTACTTC
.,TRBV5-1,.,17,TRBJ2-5,CASSLAQGHPAEETQYF,TGCGCCAGCAGCTTGGCCCAAGGACACCCCGCAGAGGAGACCCAGTACTTC
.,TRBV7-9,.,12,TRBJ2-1,CASSLYRGEQFF,TGTGCCAGCAGCCTCTACCGGGGGGAGCAGTTCTTC
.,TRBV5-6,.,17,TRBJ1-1,CASSLLPSLYMNTEAFF,TGTGCCAGCAGCTTGTTACCTTCCTTATACATGAACACTGAAGCTTTCTTT
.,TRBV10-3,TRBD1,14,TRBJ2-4,CAISRDREGNIQYF,TGTGCCATCAGTCGGGACAGGGAAGGGAACATTCAGTACTTC
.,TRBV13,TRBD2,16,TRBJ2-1,CASSLVGGLAGGLQFF,TGTGCCAGCAGCTTAGTGGGTGGGCTAGCGGGAGGGTTGCAGTTCTTC
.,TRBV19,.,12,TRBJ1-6,CASTNPGSPLHF,TGTGCCAGTACCAACCCCGGGTCACCCCTCCACTTT
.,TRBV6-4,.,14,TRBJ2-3,CASRETGGTDTQYF,TGTGCCAGCAGAGAAACCGGGGGCACAGATACGCAGTATTTT
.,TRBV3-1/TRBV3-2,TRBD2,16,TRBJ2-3,CASSLGLAGASDTQYF,TGTGCCAGCAGCCTGGGACTAGCGGGAGCCTCAGATACGCAGTATTTT
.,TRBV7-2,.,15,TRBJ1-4,CASSSQGLTNEKLFF,TGTGCCAGCAGCTCCCAGGGGTTAACTAATGAAAAACTGTTTTTT
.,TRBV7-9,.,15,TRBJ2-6,CASSSTDSGANVLTF,TGTGCCAGCAGCTCGACAGACTCTGGGGCCAACGTCCTGACTTTC
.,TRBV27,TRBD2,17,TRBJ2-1,CASSSLGEAGKPNEQFF,TGTGCCAGCAGTTCCCTGGGGGAAGCGGGAAAGCCGAATGAGCAGTTCTTC
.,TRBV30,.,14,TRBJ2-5,CACSPLGLQETQYF,TGTGCCTGCTCTCCCCTCGGGTTGCAAGAGACCCAGTACTTC
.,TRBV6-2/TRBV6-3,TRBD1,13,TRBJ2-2,CASSGTGAGELFF,TGTGCCAGCAGCGGAACAGGGGCCGGGGAGCTGTTTTTT
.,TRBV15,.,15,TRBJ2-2,CATSRDTQGIGELFF,TGTGCCACCAGCAGAGATACCCAGGGGATCGGGGAGCTGTTTTTT
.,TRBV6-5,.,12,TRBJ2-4,CASRDIPNIQYF,TGTGCCAGCCGGGACATACCAAACATTCAGTACTTC
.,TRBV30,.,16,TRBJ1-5,CAWSVERTDSNQPQHF,TGTGCCTGGAGTGTAGAACGGACAGATAGCAATCAGCCCCAGCATTTT
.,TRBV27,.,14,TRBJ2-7,CASNSAAVSYEQYF,TGTGCCAGCAACTCGGCAGCGGTCTCCTACGAGCAGTACTTC
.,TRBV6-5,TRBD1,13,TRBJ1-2,CASSYRSGGGYTF,TGTGCCAGCAGTTACAGGTCAGGGGGTGGCTACACCTTC
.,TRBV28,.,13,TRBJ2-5,CASIRHETGTQYF,TGTGCCAGCATTCGGCATGAAACAGGGACCCAGTACTTC
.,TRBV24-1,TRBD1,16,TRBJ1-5,CATSDLTGPANQPQHF,TGTGCCACCAGTGACCTGACAGGGCCTGCAAATCAGCCCCAGCATTTT
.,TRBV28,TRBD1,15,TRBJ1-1,CASSWDSTLGTEAFF,TGTGCCAGCAGTTGGGACAGCACCTTGGGAACTGAAGCTTTCTTT
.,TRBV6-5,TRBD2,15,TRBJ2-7,CASRATGGAPYEQYF,TGTGCCAGCAGGGCCACCGGGGGGGCCCCCTACGAGCAGTACTTC
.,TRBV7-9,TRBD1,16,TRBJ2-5,CASSKSDRGYQETQYF,TGTGCCAGCAGCAAATCCGACAGGGGGTACCAAGAGACCCAGTACTTC
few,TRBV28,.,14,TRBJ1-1,CASSLITGNTEAFF,TGTGCCAGCAGCCTGATAACAGGGAACACTGAAGCTTTCTTT
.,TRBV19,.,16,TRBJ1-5,CASSIGLDSIYQPQHF,TGTGCCAGTAGTATAGGGTTGGACAGCATCTATCAGCCCCAGCATTTT
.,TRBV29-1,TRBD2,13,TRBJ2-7,CSVLTSGRGEQYF,TGCAGCGTTCTGACTAGCGGGAGAGGCGAGCAGTACTTC
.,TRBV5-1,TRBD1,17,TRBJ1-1,CASSLFGQGAKDTEAFF,TGCGCCAGCAGCTTGTTTGGACAGGGGGCGAAGGACACTGAAGCTTTCTTT
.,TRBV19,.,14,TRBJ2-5,CASSTYGQKETQYF,TGTGCCAGTAGTACCTACGGACAGAAGGAGACCCAGTACTTC
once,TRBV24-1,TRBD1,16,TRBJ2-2,CATSDRTGNVPGELFF,TGTGCCACCAGTGACAGGACAGGGAATGTACCCGGGGAGCTGTTTTTT
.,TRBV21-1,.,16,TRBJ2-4,CASSPRDTPAKNIQYF,TGTGCCAGCAGCCCTCGGGACACCCCAGCCAAAAACATTCAGTACTTC
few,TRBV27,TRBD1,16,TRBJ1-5,CASSYSGVTGELRLNF,TGTGCCAGCAGTTATAGTGGGGTGACAGGGGAGTTAAGGTTGAATTTT
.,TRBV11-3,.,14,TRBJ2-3,CASSPGQSTDTRYF,TGTGCCAGCAGTCCGGGACAAAGCACAGATACGCGGTATTTT
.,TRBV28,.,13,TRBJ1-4,CASSFGRNEKLFF,TGTGCCAGCAGTTTCGGCAGGAACGAAAAACTGTTTTTT
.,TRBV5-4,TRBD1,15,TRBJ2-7,CASSSPRDSPNEQYF,TGTGCCAGCAGCTCCCCTCGGGACAGCCCCAACGAGCAGTACTTC
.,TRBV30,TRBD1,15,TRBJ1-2,CAWSPGGALFYGYTF,TGTGCCTGGAGTCCAGGGGGCGCGTTATTCTATGGCTACACCTTC
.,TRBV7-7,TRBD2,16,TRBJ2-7,CASSPLGGTSSYEQYF,TGTGCTAGCAGCCCTCTCGGAGGGACTAGCTCCTACGAGCAGTACTTC
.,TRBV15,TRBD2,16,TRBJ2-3,CATSRDSGTSGSREYF,TGTGCCACCAGCAGAGATTCCGGGACTAGCGGGAGCCGAGAGTATTTT
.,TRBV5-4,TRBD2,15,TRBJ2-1,CASSLKTSGNNEQFF,TGTGCCAGCAGCTTAAAAACTAGCGGGAACAATGAGCAGTTCTTC
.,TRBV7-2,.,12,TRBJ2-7,CASSLAPGEQYF,TGTGCCAGCAGCTTAGCGCCCGGCGAGCAGTACTTC
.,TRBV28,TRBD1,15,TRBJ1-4,CASSLSGTGEEKLFF,TGTGCCAGCAGTTTATCCGGGACAGGGGAAGAAAAACTGTTTTTT
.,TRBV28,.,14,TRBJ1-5,CASSFIGVNQPQHF,TGTGCCAGCAGTTTTATAGGGGTCAATCAGCCCCAGCATTTT
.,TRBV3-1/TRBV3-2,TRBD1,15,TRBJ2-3,CASSPGTGTPDTQYF,TGTGCCAGCAGTCCGGGGACAGGTACCCCAGATACGCAGTATTTT
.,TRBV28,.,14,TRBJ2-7,CASSFPGVEGEQYF,TGTGCCAGCAGTTTCCCCGGGGTGGAGGGCGAGCAGTACTTC